This paragraph covers one T cell receptor beta chain sequence. This record comes from a study of early stage breast cancer tumors. About the study: About 70% of the 16 invasive tumors were ER+, PR+ and HER2-. Among some twelve ER+/PR+/HER2- tumors, eight were ductal, four lobular.

The CDR3 is 19 residues long. Germline V gene lookup returns CDR1 MDHEN and CDR2 SYDVKM. V dropped 4 bases and J dropped 0; count of bases not matched to a gene: 15. Each sample had two DNA replicates, about 0.47 ug blood or around 1.4 ug tissue. Data came from immunoSEQ multiplex PCR; TCRdb stores just in-frame clones and leaves some out. Altogether tens of thousands of clones are present, roughly 78% being singletons, with the ten largest covering about 12%. Source material: blood. V gene TRBV28 combines with J gene TRBJ2-7, with 10 positions matching TRBD2. This TCR came from a person aged 55 to 70 with breast cancer. The CDR3, as DNA: TGTGCCAGCAGTTCACCATCACCTAAGCGGGAGGGAAGCTCCTACGAGCAGTACTTC. Translating it yields CASSSPSPKREGSSYEQYF.